This TCR beta chain appears in the sequencing data of a study of blood T cell repertoires in COVID-19. On the study more broadly: Italy, Spain and the United States were the sources of the convalescent and acute COVID-19 samples. T cells, B-cell-depleted T cells, or PBMCs supplied cDNA or gDNA.

Enrollees, roughly 18 to 89 years old, lived in 24 US areas. CDR1 is LNHDA and CDR2 is SQIVND in the germline V gene (reference sequence). The CDR3 has 14 amino acids. J lost 7 bases, V lost 3 bases, and 7 bases had no gene match. Source study methods: From reference gene primer amplification, estimates of nucleated cell counts were derived. Method: immunoSEQ multiplex PCR; TCRdb's copy keeps in-frame clones and lacks some. For V, J and clone size, that table is used; D and trimming come from the DNA. The profile shows fewer than 350,000 clones, nearly 90% of them singletons. The source is a young woman with acute COVID-19. This chain joins TRBV19 and TRBJ2-3, with 7 nucleotides matching TRBD2. The sequenced material came from PBMCs or T cells enriched from blood (not recorded which). The CDR3 here is CASSMGREINTQYF. The CDR3 DNA sequence: TGTGCCAGTAGTATGGGGCGGGAGATCAATACGCAGTATTTT.